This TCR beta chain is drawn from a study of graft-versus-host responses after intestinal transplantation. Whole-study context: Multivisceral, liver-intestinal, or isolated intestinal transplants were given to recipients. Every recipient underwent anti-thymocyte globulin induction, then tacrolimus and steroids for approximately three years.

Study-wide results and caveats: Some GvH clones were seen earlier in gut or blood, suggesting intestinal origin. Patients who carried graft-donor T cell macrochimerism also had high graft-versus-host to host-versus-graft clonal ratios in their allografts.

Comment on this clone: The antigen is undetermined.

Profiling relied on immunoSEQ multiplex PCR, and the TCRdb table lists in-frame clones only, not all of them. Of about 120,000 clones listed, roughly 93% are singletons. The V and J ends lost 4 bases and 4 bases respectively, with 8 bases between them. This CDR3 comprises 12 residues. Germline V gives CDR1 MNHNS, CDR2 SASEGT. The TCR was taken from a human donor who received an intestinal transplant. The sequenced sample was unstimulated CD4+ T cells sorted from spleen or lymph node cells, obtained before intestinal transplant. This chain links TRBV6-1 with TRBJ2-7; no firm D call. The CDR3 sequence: CASSGLTYEQYF. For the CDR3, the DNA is TGTGCCAGCAGTGGACTCACTTACGAGCAGTACTTC.